Below, 12 T cell receptor beta chains from the same sample are listed, as sequenced in a study of OX40 agonist ivuxolimab in advanced cancers. Clones were sequenced by immunoSEQ multiplex PCR, and TCRdb holds only the in-frame ones, with some missing. The data contain about 40,000 clones, roughly 84% of them singletons. Specimen: CD4+ or CD8+ T cells sorted from blood, collected in a trial of the OX40 agonist ivuxolimab. The source is an adult with an advanced solid tumor such as melanoma, head and neck, liver or kidney cancer.

V gene TRBV9 combines with J gene TRBJ2-1; weak D call: TRBD2 (6 bases). Between the trimmed V and J ends, which lost 3 bases and 6 bases, there was a span of 16 bases. The CDR3 is 15 residues long. Per the germline V gene, CDR1 is SGDLS and CDR2 is YYNGEE. The CDR3 nucleotides read TGTGCCAGCAGCGCCTCTAGCGTGATAATCAATGAGCAGTTCTTC. It specifies CASSASSVIINEQFF.

V gene TRBV4-1 combines with J gene TRBJ2-7; the match to TRBD1 covers 8 bases. Germline CDR1 and CDR2: MGHRA and YSYEKL. CDR3 length equals 14 residues. Trimming cost V 4 bases and J 4 bases; bases outside gene matches: 6. CDR3 residues: CASSPGQGGYEQYF. CDR3 nucleotides: TGCGCCAGCAGCCCCGGACAGGGTGGATACGAGCAGTACTTC.

The chain couples TRBV25-1 to TRBJ1-1; D is possibly TRBD1 (5 bases). Looked up from germline, CDR1 is MGHDK and CDR2 is SYGVNS. The V gene lost 3 bases and the J gene lost 5 bases, with 13 bases spanning the gap. This CDR3 contains 14 residues. The CDR3 loop reads CASSEAGGGTEAFF. CDR3 DNA: TGTGCCAGCAGTGAGGCGGGGGGAGGTACTGAAGCTTTCTTT. The full variable domain, with the rest looked up from reference TRBV25-1 and TRBJ1-1, is EADIYQTPRYLVIGTGKKITLECSQTMGHDKMYWYQQDPGMELHLIHYSYGVNSTEKGDLSSESTVSRIRTEHFPLTLESARPSHTSQYLCASSEAGGGTEAFFGQGTRLTVV.

The chain's CDR3 is CASRDGSSYGNTIYF. The CDR3 nucleotides are TGTGCCAGCAGGGATGGATCCTCCTATGGAAACACCATATATTTT. The chain employs TRBV6-1 and TRBJ1-3; the D is unclear. This CDR3 is 15 amino acids long. Germline CDR1 and CDR2: MNHNS and SASEGT. V lost 6 bases, J lost 3 bases, and 15 bases lay in between.

The CDR3 bases are TGTGCCAGCAGACTACAACAGGGAAACCACACTGAAGCTTTCTTT. Encoded protein: CASRLQQGNHTEAFF. The rearrangement uses TRBV10-3 and TRBJ1-1; tentative D call: TRBD1 (6 bases). The CDR3 runs 15 residues. The V end lost 10 bases, the J end lost 3 bases, and 21 bases lay between the germline ends. Germline V gene lookup returns CDR1 ENHRY and CDR2 SYGVKD.

This rearrangement joins TRBV25-1 to TRBJ2-1, with TRBD2 matching 7 bases. Germline V gene lookup returns CDR1 MGHDK and CDR2 SYGVNS. V was pared by 3 bases and J by 4 bases, with 3 bases of the junction left unmatched. This CDR3 contains 14 residues. This CDR3 reads CASSEAGEYNEQFF. CDR3 coding DNA: TGTGCCAGCAGTGAGGCGGGGGAGTACAATGAGCAGTTCTTC.

The chain carries TRBV9 and TRBJ1-5; D is unclear. CDR1 and CDR2 from the germline V gene are SGDLS and YYNGEE. Trimming removed 4 bases at V and 2 bases at J, with 10 bases between. The CDR3 is made up of 14 amino acids. The CDR3 is CASSPQSGNQPQHF. The CDR3, as DNA: TGTGCCAGCAGCCCCCAAAGTGGCAATCAGCCCCAGCATTTT.

This sequence joins TRBV7-9 and TRBJ2-1; D might be TRBD1 (5 bases). Trimming cost V 3 bases and J 8 bases, with 8 bases left between them. The CDR3 has 12 amino acids. Germline V gives CDR1 SEHNR, CDR2 FQNEAQ (reference sequence). This CDR3 reads CASSFQGDEQFF. CDR3 in DNA: TGTGCCAGCAGCTTCCAGGGCGATGAGCAGTTCTTC.

V gene TRBV7-9 combines with J gene TRBJ2-5, with 9 bases matching TRBD1. The CDR3 is made up of 13 amino acids. V was pared by 8 bases and J by 3 bases, with 4 bases of the junction left unmatched. Germline loops: CDR1 SEHNR, CDR2 FQNEAQ (reference sequence). CDR3 sequence: CASQDRGKETQYF. The CDR3 DNA reads TGTGCCAGCCAAGACAGGGGGAAAGAGACCCAGTACTTC. Full variable domain (missing parts from reference TRBV7-9 and TRBJ2-5): DTGVSQNPRHKITKRGQNVTFRCDPISEHNRLYWYRQTLGQGPEFLTYFQNEAQLEKSRLLSDRFSAERPKGSFSTLEIQRTEQGDSAMYLCASQDRGKETQYFGPGTRLLVL.

J is TRBJ2-1 and V is TRBV6-4, with D tentatively TRBD2 (5 bases). The V gene's germline CDR1 is MRHNA and CDR2 SNTAGT. There are 15 residues in the CDR3. Trimming shortened V by 4 bases and J by 6 bases, and 16 bases separated the two germline ends. The CDR3 region has the DNA TGTGCCAGCAGTGCGACGGACTCTACTGGCAATGAGCAGTTCTTC. It specifies CASSATDSTGNEQFF.

The chain couples TRBV4-1 to TRBJ1-5, with 7 bases lining up with TRBD1. The CDR3 loop spans 15 amino acids. The germline gives CDR1 MGHRA, CDR2 YSYEKL. V lost 0 bases and J lost 8; bases outside the gene matches: 7. The CDR3 is CASSQDPGGSKPQHF. The CDR3 DNA follows: TGCGCCAGCAGCCAAGATCCAGGGGGAAGTAAGCCCCAGCATTTT.

The genes are TRBV27 and TRBJ2-7; D might be TRBD1 (5 bases). Germline loops: CDR1 MNHEY, CDR2 SMNVEV (reference sequence). The CDR3 contains 13 residues. Between the trimmed V and J ends, which lost 3 bases and 6 bases, there was a span of 12 bases. CDR3 sequence (DNA): TGTGCCAGCAGTTTGGGCAGGGTAGGCGAGCAGTACTTC. Translated, it gives CASSLGRVGEQYF.